The 31 T cell receptor beta chains reported below all come from one sample, sequenced in a study of tumor and adjacent non-tumor tissue in lung cancer. The library came from three nested PCR rounds adapted from ARM-PCR protocols. MiXCR was run by TCRdb on the multiplex PCR reads, yielding one entry per CDR3 protein. The sample carries around 200,000 distinct CDR3 sequences, about two thirds recorded once. The template was RNA from unsorted bulk tissue. Sequencing was done on a sample of lung tumor tissue. These receptors came from a man between 60 and 75 years old with non-small cell lung cancer.

A word on this clonotype: The junction departs from the called germline gene at one end, perhaps through a read error. J is TRBJ2-6 and V is TRBV29-1; D might be TRBD1 or TRBD2, each matching 5 bases. Germline loops: CDR1 SQVTM, CDR2 ANQGSEA. CDR3 length equals 16 residues. The CDR3 DNA is TGCAGCGTTGAAACATACAACTCTTCTGGGACCAAGGTCCTGACTTTC. Translated, it gives CSVETYNSSGTKVLTF.

This chain joins TRBV20-1 and TRBJ2-7, with D hard to call. V was shortened by 1 base and J by 3 bases, with 13 bases between the two germline ends. CDR1 and CDR2 from the germline V gene are DFQATT and SNEGSKA (reference sequence). The CDR3 extends over 14 amino acids. The CDR3 nucleotides are TGCAGTGCTAGAGGGCCAGAGATAGACTACGAGCAGTACGTC. This sequence encodes CSARGPEIDYEQYV.

A remark on this clonotype: The junction does not match germline at one end; this may be a read error. V and J are TRBV4-3 and TRBJ2-4, with 8 bases matching TRBD2. Germline assignment: CDR1 LGHNA and CDR2 YSLEER. The CDR3 consists of 17 residues. As DNA, the CDR3 is TGCGCCAGCAGCCAAGATACTGGGACTAGTAGGAGGAACATTCAGTGCTTC. Translated: CASSQDTGTSRRNIQCF.

As for this clonotype: A much larger clone lies a single base off, so this may be a read error. The J gene is TRBJ2-1, the V gene TRBV6-1, with a tentative D call TRBD2 (6 bases). The germline V gene has CDR1 MNHNS and CDR2 SASEGT. There are 15 residues in the CDR3. With 5 bases removed from V and 7 bases from J, the gap between germline ends came to 18 bases. The chain's CDR3 is CASSTIPAGNNEQFF. The DNA of the CDR3 is TGTGCCAGCAGTACTATTCCGGCGGGGAATAATGAGCAGTTCTTC.

Regarding this clonotype: An end of the junction does not agree with germline; a read error may underlie this. The chain has TRBV30 and TRBJ2-3, with 7 bases aligning to TRBD2. Germline V gene lookup returns CDR1 GTSNPN and CDR2 SVGIG (reference sequence). CDR3 length: 15 amino acids. The CDR3 DNA sequence: TGTGCCTGGAGTGTACGGACTAGGAGCACAGATACGCACTATTTT. Translated, it gives CAWSVRTRSTDTHYF.

In this sample, this clonotype is medium-sized. This chain connects TRBV11-3 to TRBJ2-1; 10 nucleotides align to TRBD2. V trimming: 5 bases; J trimming: 7 bases; junction bases outside the gene matches: 11. In germline, CDR1 is SGHNT, CDR2 YENEEA. The CDR3 is 16 amino acids. In nucleotides, the CDR3 is TGTGCCAGCAGCCCAACCCCGGGACTAGCGTGGAATGAGCAGTTCTTC. It yields the protein CASSPTPGLAWNEQFF.

Comments on this clonotype: Lacking the conserved final phenylalanine or tryptophan, this CDR3 likely reflects a read error. This rearrangement joins TRBV29-1 to TRBJ1-6; 7 positions match TRBD1. The CDR3 runs to 15 residues. From germline, CDR1 is SQVTM and CDR2 ANQGSEA. V lost 7 bases to trimming and J lost 9 bases; unmatched junction nucleotides: 15. CDR3 protein: CSANFGTGVRSPLHS. The CDR3 coding sequence is TGCAGCGCCAACTTTGGAACAGGGGTTCGTTCACCCCTCCACTCT.

Turning to this clonotype: A much larger clone differs from this one at a single base, so this may be a read error. The rearrangement links TRBV6-6 to TRBJ1-6; D perhaps matches TRBD1 (6 bases). Per germline, CDR1 MNHNY and CDR2 SVGAGI (reference sequence). The CDR3 runs to 15 residues. CDR3 loop: CTSSQQGGRNSPLHF. CDR3 bases: TGTACCAGCAGCCAACAGGGAGGTCGTAATTCACCCCTCCACTTT.

The V gene is TRBV28, the J gene TRBJ2-6, with D uncertain. Looked up from germline, CDR1 is MDHEN and CDR2 is SYDVKM. The CDR3 is 16 amino acids. V lost 4 bases and J lost 0, with 10 bases in between. CDR3: CASSSPASSGANVLTF. DNA for the CDR3: TGTGCCAGCAGTTCGCCAGCCAGCTCTGGGGCCAACGTCCTGACTTTC.

In the case of this clonotype: Compared with germline, one end of the junction differs, possibly owing to a read error. The chain recombines TRBV11-1 with TRBJ2-7; 8 nucleotides line up with TRBD1. Germline V lookup: CDR1 SGHAT, CDR2 FQDESV (reference sequence). The CDR3 extends over 15 amino acids. The CDR3 bases are TGCGCCAGCAGCTTATGGGTCAGGGGGCTCGACGAGCAGTACTTC. Its translation: CASSLWVRGLDEQYF.

This clonotype was found a few times. This sequence joins TRBV5-1 and TRBJ1-2, with TRBD1 as a possible D gene (5 bases). Germline V CDR1 and CDR2: SGHRS, YFSETQ. Trimming left V 4 bases short and J 4 bases short, with 14 bases between. The CDR3 consists of 14 residues. The DNA for the CDR3 is TGCGCCAGCAGCGCATCAGCAGGGTCCTATGGCTACACCTTC. This codes for CASSASAGSYGYTF.

Comments on this clonotype: A much larger clone differs by one base, so this may be a read error. The conserved closing phenylalanine or tryptophan is absent in this CDR3, likely reflecting a read error. CDR3 protein: CASSRQTGPYEQYS. The CDR3 coding sequence is TGCGCCAGCAGCCGACAGACAGGACCCTACGAGCAGTACTCC. This chain connects TRBV4-2 to TRBJ2-7, with a possible D match to TRBD1 (6 bases). The germline V gene has CDR1 LGHNA and CDR2 YNFKEQ. The CDR3 is made up of 14 amino acids.

A word on this clonotype: A much larger clonotype is one base distant, so this may be a read error. This chain uses TRBV6-6 with TRBJ1-1, with 9 bases lining up with TRBD1. Germline loops: CDR1 MNHNY, CDR2 SVGAGI (reference sequence). This CDR3 is built from 15 residues. The CDR3 loop is CASSTTGGAGTEGFF. The CDR3 DNA reads TGTGCCAGCAGTACCACAGGGGGCGCGGGCACTGAAGGTTTCTTT.

Turning to this clonotype: Germline is not matched at one junction end, which may reflect a read error. This chain uses TRBV11-3 with TRBJ2-4; D possibly corresponds to TRBD1 (6 bases). Germline V gene sequence: CDR1 SGHNT, CDR2 YENEEA. The CDR3 has 14 amino acids. The chain's CDR3 is CASSSGAGEGLHYF. The CDR3 coding sequence is TGTGCCAGCAGTTCAGGGGCAGGAGAGGGCCTTCACTACTTC.

A remark on this clonotype: Just one base apart from a much larger clone, this may be a read error. V usage is TRBV6-1 and J usage is TRBJ2-3; the D gene is possibly TRBD1 (5 bases). The V end was cut by 3 bases, the J end by 2 bases, with 15 bases between. CDR1 is MNHNS, CDR2 SASEGT, per germline. The CDR3 sequence is 16 residues long. The CDR3 DNA follows: TGTGCCAGCAGTGACCAGACAGCTAGGGACACAGATACGCAGTATTTT. As protein: CASSDQTARDTDTQYF.

This clonotype was detected only a few times. This chain connects TRBV19 to TRBJ2-7, with D tentatively TRBD1 (5 bases). Per germline, CDR1 LNHDA and CDR2 SQIVND (reference sequence). V was trimmed by 8 bases and J by 4 bases, leaving 9 bases between them. The CDR3 contains 11 residues. The CDR3: CASRQGYEQYF. The DNA of the CDR3 is TGTGCCAGTCGTCAGGGTTACGAGCAGTACTTC.

The V and J genes are TRBV29-1 and TRBJ1-2, with a tentative D call TRBD1 (5 bases). CDR3 length: 12 amino acids. The germline gives CDR1 SQVTM, CDR2 ANQGSEA. CDR3 nucleotide sequence: TGCATAGTTGGAGAGGGGTCGAAAGGCTACACCTTC. It is translated as CIVGEGSKGYTF.

In the case of this clonotype: A much larger clone differs by one base, so this may be a read error. CDR3 coding DNA: TGTGCCAGCAGTGAAAATAGCGGGGGGCCAGCTCCCACCCTCCACTTT. This codes for CASSENSGGPAPTLHF. V and J are TRBV6-1 and TRBJ1-6; D might be TRBD1 (6 bases). CDR1 MNHNS and CDR2 SASEGT come from the germline V gene. The CDR3 spans 16 residues. Trimming left V 2 bases short and J 14 bases short, with 22 bases between.

The rearrangement joins TRBV5-5 to TRBJ1-2; D may be TRBD1 (5 bases). The germline V gene has CDR1 SGHKS and CDR2 YYEKEE (reference sequence). V lost 6 bases and J 4 bases, leaving 25 bases between the germline ends. This CDR3 comprises 17 residues. CDR3 in amino acids: CASNPQSLRVYPYGYTF. The CDR3 coding sequence is TGTGCCAGCAACCCTCAATCCCTCAGGGTGTACCCCTATGGCTACACCTTC.

Details on this clonotype: The junction departs from the called germline gene at one end, perhaps through a read error. This chain links TRBV20-1 with TRBJ2-2; 13 bases align to TRBD2. The CDR3 has 17 amino acids. CDR1 DFQATT and CDR2 SNEGSKA come from the germline V gene (reference sequence). CDR3 residues: CSVAAGLAGRNTVELFF. In nucleotides, the CDR3 is TGCAGTGTTGCCGCGGGACTAGCGGGGCGAAACACCGTGGAGCTGTTTTTT.

A note on this clonotype: It is likely a read error, because the conserved phenylalanine at the end of the CDR3 is missing. The rearrangement uses TRBV11-2 and TRBJ2-4, with D tentatively TRBD1 (6 bases). The length of the CDR3 is 15 residues. V was clipped by 6 bases and J by 8 bases, with 20 bases between them. Germline V gene data show CDR1 as SGHAT and CDR2 as FQNNGV. CDR3: CASRLLQGPSYIQYL. The CDR3 DNA is TGTGCCAGCAGATTACTACAGGGTCCCTCCTACATTCAGTACTTG.

This clonotype was detected ten times or more. V and J are TRBV20-1 and TRBJ2-3; D remains unclear. The CDR3 loop spans 11 amino acids. The germline gives CDR1 DFQATT, CDR2 SNEGSKA (reference sequence). Trimming cost V 1 base and J 4 bases, with 3 bases left between them. CDR3 nucleotides: TGCAGTGCTAGAGTCGCAGATACGCAGTATTTT. This translates into CSARVADTQYF.

In its sample, this clonotype was seen many times. V and J are TRBV29-1 and TRBJ2-7, with a tentative D call TRBD2 (7 bases). CDR1 is SQVTM and CDR2 is ANQGSEA in the germline V gene. The CDR3 length is 12 residues. The V end lost 3 bases, the J end lost 7 bases, and 13 bases lay between the germline ends. DNA of the CDR3: TGCAGCGTTGAGGGGGGGGGGCTGGAGCAGTACTTC. The encoded protein is CSVEGGGLEQYF.

In the case of this clonotype: The final CDR3 position lacks the conserved phenylalanine or tryptophan, pointing to a likely read error. The chain recombines TRBV10-3 with TRBJ2-1; a possible D gene is TRBD2 (6 bases). Per germline, CDR1 ENHRY and CDR2 SYGVKD. This CDR3 region has 15 residues. Trimming pared 2 bases from V and 0 bases from J, leaving 8 bases between. CDR3 amino acids: CAISENSGSYNEQFV. In nucleotides, the CDR3 is TGTGCCATCAGTGAGAATAGCGGCTCCTACAATGAGCAGTTCGTC.

Details on this clonotype: The junction departs from the called germline gene at one end, perhaps through a read error. The chain couples TRBV11-3 to TRBJ2-7; D is undetermined. Germline loops: CDR1 SGHNT, CDR2 YENEEA. CDR3 size: 12 residues. CDR3: CANSFIRAEQHF. The CDR3 DNA reads as TGTGCCAACAGCTTTATCAGAGCAGAGCAGCACTTC.

The table lists this clonotype with a few counts. One junction end does not reproduce the germline sequence, and a read error may be involved. This chain links TRBV11-2 with TRBJ2-2; 9 bases agree with TRBD1. Germline assignment: CDR1 SGHAT and CDR2 FQNNGV. The CDR3 is made up of 15 amino acids. The CDR3 protein is CVSSAGQGLTGELFF. The CDR3 DNA is TGTGTCAGCAGCGCGGGACAGGGACTTACCGGGGAACTGTTTTTT.

In regard to this clonotype: Sequence at one end of the junction differs from germline and may be a read error. V usage is TRBV11-3 and J usage is TRBJ2-1; D perhaps matches TRBD1 (7 bases). Germline V gene lookup returns CDR1 SGHNT and CDR2 YENEEA. CDR3 size: 16 residues. CDR3 region: CVSSPRGTPKGNERFF. The CDR3 nucleotides read TGTGTCAGCAGCCCCAGGGGGACTCCAAAGGGGAATGAGCGGTTCTTC.

There are a few counts of this clonotype. The junction shows a germline mismatch at one end, possibly a read error. The V and J genes are TRBV6-1 and TRBJ2-7; the D is unclear. The CDR3 consists of 13 residues. Germline loops: CDR1 MNHNS, CDR2 SASEGT. The CDR3 sequence: CASTRGSGYGQYF. The CDR3 bases are TGTGCCAGCACCCGTGGGTCGGGTTACGGGCAGTACTTC.

V usage is TRBV20-1 and J usage is TRBJ2-3, with 7 nucleotides matching TRBD1. Germline loops: CDR1 DFQATT, CDR2 SNEGSKA (reference sequence). Trimming took 1 base from V and 6 from J; bases not matched to a gene: 4. CDR3 length equals 13 residues. The CDR3 loop is CSARGTGVDTQYF. DNA of the CDR3: TGCAGTGCTAGAGGAACAGGGGTCGATACGCAGTATTTT.

To note about this clonotype: The junction departs from germline at one end; a sequencing error may be responsible. This chain joins TRBV6-2 or TRBV6-3 and TRBJ2-3; perhaps TRBD1 as D (5 bases). CDR1 is MNHEY and CDR2 is SVGEGT in the germline V gene. The CDR3 loop spans 15 amino acids. CDR3: CSSSYRRVGHDTQYF. CDR3 coding DNA: TGTTCCAGCAGTTACCGCAGGGTGGGCCATGATACGCAGTATTTT.

In the case of this clonotype: One junction end disagrees with the germline gene, perhaps due to a read error. The chain links TRBV6-2 or TRBV6-3 to TRBJ2-1, with 9 bases that match TRBD2. The V gene's germline CDR1 is MNHEY and CDR2 SVGEGT. This CDR3 is 15 amino acids long. CDR3 sequence reads: CARSSSGKVYNEQFF. CDR3 DNA: TGTGCCAGGAGTTCTAGCGGGAAGGTGTACAATGAGCAGTTCTTC.